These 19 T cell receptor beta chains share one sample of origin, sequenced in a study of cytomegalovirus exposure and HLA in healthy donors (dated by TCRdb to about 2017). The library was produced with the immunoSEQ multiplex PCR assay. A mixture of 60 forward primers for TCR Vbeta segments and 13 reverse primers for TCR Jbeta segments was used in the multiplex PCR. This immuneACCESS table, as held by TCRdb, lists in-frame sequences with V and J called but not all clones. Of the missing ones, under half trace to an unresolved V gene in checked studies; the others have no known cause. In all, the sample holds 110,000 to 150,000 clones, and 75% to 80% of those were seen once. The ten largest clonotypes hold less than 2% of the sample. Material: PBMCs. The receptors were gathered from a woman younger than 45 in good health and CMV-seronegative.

CDR3 in amino acids: CASSSGQGGDEKLFF. The CDR3 coding sequence is TGTGCCAGCAGTTCCGGACAGGGGGGGGATGAAAAACTGTTTTTT. J is TRBJ1-4 and V is TRBV28, with TRBD1 matching over 10 bases. Looked up from germline, CDR1 is MDHEN and CDR2 is SYDVKM. This CDR3 contains 15 residues. The V gene end was trimmed by 4 bases and the J gene end by 6 bases; junction bases not matched to a gene: 5.

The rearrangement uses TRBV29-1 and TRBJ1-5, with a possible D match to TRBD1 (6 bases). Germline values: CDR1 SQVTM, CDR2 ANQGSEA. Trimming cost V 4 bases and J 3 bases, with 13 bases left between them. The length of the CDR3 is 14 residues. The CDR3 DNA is TGCAGCGTTGCGGTGCCAGGGGCCAATCAGCCCCAGCATTTT. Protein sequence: CSVAVPGANQPQHF.

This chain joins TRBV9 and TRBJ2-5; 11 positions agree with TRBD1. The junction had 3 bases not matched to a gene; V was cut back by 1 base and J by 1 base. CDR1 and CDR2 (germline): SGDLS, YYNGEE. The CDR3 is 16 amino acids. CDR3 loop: CASSVTGTGGQETQYF. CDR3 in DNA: TGTGCCAGCAGCGTAACCGGGACAGGGGGCCAAGAGACCCAGTACTTC.

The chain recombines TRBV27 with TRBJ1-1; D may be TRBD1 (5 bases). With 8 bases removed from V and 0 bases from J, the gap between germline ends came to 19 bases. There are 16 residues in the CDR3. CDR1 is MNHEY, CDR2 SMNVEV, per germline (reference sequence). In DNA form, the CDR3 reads TGTGCCAGCGCCGGGCGGGCCCCGGGGGTGAACACTGAAGCTTTCTTT. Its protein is CASAGRAPGVNTEAFF.

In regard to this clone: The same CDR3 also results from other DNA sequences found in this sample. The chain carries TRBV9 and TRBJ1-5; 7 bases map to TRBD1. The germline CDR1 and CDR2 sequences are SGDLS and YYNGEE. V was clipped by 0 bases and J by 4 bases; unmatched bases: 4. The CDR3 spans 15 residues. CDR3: CASSVGSGGNQPQHF. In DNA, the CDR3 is TGTGCCAGCAGCGTAGGGTCAGGGGGAAATCAGCCCCAGCATTTT.

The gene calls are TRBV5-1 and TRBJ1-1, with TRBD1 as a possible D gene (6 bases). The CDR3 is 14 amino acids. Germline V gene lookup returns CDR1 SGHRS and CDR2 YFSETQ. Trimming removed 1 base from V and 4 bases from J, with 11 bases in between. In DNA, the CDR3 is TGCGCCAGCAGCTTGTCGGGGGGCCGCACTGAAGCTTTCTTT. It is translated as CASSLSGGRTEAFF.

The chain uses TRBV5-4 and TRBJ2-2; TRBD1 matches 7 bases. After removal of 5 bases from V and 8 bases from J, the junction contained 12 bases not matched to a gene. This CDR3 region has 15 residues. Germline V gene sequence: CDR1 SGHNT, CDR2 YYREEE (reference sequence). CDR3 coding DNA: TGTGCCAGCAGGTCCGGGACACGACAGGGTGGGGAGCTGTTTTTT. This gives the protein CASRSGTRQGGELFF.

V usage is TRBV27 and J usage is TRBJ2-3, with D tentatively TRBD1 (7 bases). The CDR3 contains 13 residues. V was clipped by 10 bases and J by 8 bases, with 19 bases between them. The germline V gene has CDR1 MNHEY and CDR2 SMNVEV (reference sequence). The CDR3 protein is CATQTGAGGTQYF. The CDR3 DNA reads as TGTGCCACCCAAACAGGGGCCGGGGGTACGCAGTATTTT.

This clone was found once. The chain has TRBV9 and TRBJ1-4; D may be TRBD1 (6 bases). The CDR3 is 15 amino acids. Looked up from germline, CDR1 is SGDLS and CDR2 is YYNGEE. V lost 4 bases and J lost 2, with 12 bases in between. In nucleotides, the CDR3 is TGTGCCAGCAGCTCTGCACAGGGTACTAATGAAAAACTGTTTTTT. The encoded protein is CASSSAQGTNEKLFF.

CDR3 sequence: CASSLGGGQGIYGYTF. CDR3 bases: TGTGCCAGCAGCTTGGGGGGGGGACAGGGAATCTATGGCTACACCTTC. This sequence joins TRBV5-5 and TRBJ1-2; 9 bases map to TRBD1. Germline lookup yields CDR1 SGHKS and CDR2 YYEKEE (reference sequence). The CDR3 runs 16 residues. The V gene end was trimmed by 0 bases and the J gene end by 4 bases; junction bases not matched to a gene: 7.

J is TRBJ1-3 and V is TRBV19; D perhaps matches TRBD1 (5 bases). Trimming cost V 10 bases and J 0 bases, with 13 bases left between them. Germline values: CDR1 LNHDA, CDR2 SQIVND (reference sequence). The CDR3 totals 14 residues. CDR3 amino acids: CAKGHLTSGNTIYF. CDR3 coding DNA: TGTGCCAAAGGACACCTCACCTCTGGAAACACCATATATTTT.

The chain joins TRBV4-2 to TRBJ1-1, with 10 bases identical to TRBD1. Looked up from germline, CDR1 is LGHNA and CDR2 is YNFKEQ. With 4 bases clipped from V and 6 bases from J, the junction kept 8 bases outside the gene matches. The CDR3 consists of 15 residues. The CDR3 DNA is TGTGCCAGCAGCCGATATGGACAGGGGGATTCTGAAGCTTTCTTT. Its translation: CASSRYGQGDSEAFF.

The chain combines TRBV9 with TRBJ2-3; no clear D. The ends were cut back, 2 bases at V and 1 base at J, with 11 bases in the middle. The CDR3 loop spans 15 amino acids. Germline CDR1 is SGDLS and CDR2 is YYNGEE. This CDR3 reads CASSVEPRGTDTQYF. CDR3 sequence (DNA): TGTGCCAGCAGCGTCGAGCCTCGCGGCACAGATACGCAGTATTTT.

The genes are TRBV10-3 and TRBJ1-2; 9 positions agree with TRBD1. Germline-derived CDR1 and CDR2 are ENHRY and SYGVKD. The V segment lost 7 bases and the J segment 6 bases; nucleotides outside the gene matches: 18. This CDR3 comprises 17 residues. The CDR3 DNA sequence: TGTGCCATCAAAAGGACAGGGGATTCCCCCGGGCTAGATGGCTACACCTTC. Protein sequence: CAIKRTGDSPGLDGYTF.

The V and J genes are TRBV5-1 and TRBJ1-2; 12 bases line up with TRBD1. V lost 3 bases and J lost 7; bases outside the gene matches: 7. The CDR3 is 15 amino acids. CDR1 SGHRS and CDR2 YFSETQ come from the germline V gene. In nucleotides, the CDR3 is TGCGCCAGCAGCTCCGGGACAGGGGGCGAGACTGGCTACACCTTC. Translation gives CASSSGTGGETGYTF.

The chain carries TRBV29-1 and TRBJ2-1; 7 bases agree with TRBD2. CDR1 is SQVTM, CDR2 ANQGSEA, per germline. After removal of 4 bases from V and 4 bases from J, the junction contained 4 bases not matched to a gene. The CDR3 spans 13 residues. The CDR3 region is CSVGGGVYNEQFF. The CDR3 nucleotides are TGCAGCGTTGGGGGGGGAGTTTACAATGAGCAGTTCTTC.

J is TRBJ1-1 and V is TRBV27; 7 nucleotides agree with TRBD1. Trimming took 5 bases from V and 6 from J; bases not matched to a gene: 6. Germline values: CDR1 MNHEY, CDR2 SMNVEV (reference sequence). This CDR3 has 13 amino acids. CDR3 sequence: CASSRGTGAEAFF. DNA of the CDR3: TGTGCCAGCAGTAGGGGAACAGGGGCTGAAGCTTTCTTT.

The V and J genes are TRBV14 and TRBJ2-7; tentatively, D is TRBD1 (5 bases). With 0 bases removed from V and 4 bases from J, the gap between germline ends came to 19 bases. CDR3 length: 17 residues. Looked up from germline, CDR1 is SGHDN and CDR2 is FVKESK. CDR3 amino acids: CASSQDYGQKEGYEQYF. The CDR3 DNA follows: TGTGCCAGCAGCCAAGATTACGGACAAAAAGAAGGGTACGAGCAGTACTTC.

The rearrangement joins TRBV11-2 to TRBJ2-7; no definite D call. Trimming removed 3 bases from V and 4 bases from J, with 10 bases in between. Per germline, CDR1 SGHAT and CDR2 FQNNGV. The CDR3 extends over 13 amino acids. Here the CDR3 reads CASSFASGYEQYF. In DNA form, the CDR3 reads TGTGCCAGCAGCTTTGCGTCCGGGTACGAGCAGTACTTC.